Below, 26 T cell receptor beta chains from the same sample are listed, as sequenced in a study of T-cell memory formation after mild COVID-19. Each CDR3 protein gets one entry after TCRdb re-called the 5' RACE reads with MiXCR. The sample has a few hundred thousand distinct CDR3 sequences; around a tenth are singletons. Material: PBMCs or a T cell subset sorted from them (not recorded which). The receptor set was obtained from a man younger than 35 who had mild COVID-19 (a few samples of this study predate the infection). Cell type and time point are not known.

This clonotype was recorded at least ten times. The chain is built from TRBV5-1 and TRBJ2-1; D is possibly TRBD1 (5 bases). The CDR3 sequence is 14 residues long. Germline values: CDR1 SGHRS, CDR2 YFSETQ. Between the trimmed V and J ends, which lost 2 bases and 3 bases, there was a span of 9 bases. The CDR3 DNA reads TGCGCCAGCAGCTTCGCAGGGAACTACAATGAGCAGTTCTTC. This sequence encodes CASSFAGNYNEQFF.

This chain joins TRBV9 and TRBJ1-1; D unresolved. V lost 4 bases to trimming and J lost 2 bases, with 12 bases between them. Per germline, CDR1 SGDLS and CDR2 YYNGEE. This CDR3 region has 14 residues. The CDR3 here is CASSSDGRNTEAFF. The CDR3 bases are TGTGCCAGCAGCTCGGACGGTAGAAACACTGAAGCTTTCTTT.

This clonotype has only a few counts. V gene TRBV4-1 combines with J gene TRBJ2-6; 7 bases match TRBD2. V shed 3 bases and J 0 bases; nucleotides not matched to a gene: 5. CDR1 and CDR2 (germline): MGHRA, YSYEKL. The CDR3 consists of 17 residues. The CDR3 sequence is CASSQGRAPSGANVLTF. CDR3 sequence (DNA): TGCGCCAGCAGCCAGGGGAGGGCCCCCTCTGGGGCCAACGTCCTGACTTTC.

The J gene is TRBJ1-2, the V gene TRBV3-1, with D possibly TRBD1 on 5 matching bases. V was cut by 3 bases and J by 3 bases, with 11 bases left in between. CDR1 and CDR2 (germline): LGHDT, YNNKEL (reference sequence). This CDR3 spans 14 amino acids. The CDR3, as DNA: TGTGCCAGCAGCCACAGACAGTCCCACTATGGCTACACCTTC. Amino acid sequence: CASSHRQSHYGYTF.

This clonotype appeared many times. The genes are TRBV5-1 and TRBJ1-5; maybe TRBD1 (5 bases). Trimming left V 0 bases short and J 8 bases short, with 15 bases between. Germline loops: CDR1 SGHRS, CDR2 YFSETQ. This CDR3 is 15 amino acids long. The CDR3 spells CASSLGTEGREPQHF. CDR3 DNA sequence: TGCGCCAGCAGCTTGGGGACGGAGGGGCGGGAGCCCCAGCATTTT.

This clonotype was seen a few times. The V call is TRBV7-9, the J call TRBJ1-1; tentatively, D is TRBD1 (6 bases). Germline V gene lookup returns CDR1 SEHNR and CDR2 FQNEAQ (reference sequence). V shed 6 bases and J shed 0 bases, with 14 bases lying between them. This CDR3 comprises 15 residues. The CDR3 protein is CASSRWRGMNTEAFF. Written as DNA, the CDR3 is TGTGCCAGCAGTAGGTGGAGGGGGATGAACACTGAAGCTTTCTTT.

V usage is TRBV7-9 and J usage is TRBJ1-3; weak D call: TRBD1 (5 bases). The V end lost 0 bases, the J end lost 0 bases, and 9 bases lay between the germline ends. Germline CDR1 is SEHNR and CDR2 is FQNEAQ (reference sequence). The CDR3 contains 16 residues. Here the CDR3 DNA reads TGTGCCAGCAGCTTAGCGCGGGGGAGCTCTGGAAACACCATATATTTT. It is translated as CASSLARGSSGNTIYF.

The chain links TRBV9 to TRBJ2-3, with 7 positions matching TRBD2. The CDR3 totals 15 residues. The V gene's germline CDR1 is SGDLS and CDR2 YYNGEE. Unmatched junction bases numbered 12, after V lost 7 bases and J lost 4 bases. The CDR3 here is CASSGRGGGPDTQYF. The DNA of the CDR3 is TGTGCCAGCTCGGGGCGTGGGGGGGGACCAGATACGCAGTATTTT.

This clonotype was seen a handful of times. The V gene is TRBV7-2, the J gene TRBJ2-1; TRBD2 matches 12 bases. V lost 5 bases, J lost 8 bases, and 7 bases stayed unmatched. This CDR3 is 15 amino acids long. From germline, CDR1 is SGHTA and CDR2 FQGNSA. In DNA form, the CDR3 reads TGTGCCAGCAGCCCACTAGCGGGGGGCCGCGATGAGCAGTTCTTC. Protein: CASSPLAGGRDEQFF.

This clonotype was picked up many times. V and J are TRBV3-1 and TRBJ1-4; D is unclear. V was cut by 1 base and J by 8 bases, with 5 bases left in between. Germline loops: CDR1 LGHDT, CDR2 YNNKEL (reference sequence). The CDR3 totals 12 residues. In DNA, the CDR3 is TGTGCCAGCAGCCAAGCCGAAGAAAAACTGTTTTTT. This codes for CASSQAEEKLFF.

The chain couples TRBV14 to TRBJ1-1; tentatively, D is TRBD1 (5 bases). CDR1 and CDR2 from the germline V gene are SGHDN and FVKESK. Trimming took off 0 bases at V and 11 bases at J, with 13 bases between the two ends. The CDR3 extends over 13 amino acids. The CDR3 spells CASSQERGIGAFF. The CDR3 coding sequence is TGTGCCAGCAGCCAAGAGAGGGGTATCGGCGCTTTCTTT. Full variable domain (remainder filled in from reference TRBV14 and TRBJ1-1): EAGVTQFPSHSVIEKGQTVTLRCDPISGHDNLYWYRRVMGKEIKFLLHFVKESKQDESGMPNNRFLAERTGGTYSTLKVQPAELEDSGVYFCASSQERGIGAFFGQGTRLTVV.

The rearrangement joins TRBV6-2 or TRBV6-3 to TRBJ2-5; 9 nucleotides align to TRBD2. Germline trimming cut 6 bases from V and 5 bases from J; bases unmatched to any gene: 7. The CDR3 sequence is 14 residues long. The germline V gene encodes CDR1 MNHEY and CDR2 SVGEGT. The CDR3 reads CASRTGTSIETQYF. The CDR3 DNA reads TGTGCCAGCAGAACCGGGACTAGCATCGAGACCCAGTACTTC.

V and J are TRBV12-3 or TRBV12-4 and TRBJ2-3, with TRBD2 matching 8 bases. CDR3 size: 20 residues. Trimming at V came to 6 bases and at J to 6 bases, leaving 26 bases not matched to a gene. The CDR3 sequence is CASSGVPGGAGSPFWDTQYF. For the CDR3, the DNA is TGTGCCAGCAGCGGTGTCCCGGGAGGGGCGGGGTCACCTTTCTGGGATACGCAGTATTTT.

The CDR3 here is CASSALRGNTEAFF. In DNA, the CDR3 is TGTGCCAGCAGCGCCCTACGGGGGAACACTGAAGCTTTCTTT. This sequence joins TRBV9 and TRBJ1-1; D unclear. Germline V gives CDR1 SGDLS, CDR2 YYNGEE. The CDR3 sequence is 14 residues long. V lost 3 bases, J lost 1 base, and 10 bases lay in between.

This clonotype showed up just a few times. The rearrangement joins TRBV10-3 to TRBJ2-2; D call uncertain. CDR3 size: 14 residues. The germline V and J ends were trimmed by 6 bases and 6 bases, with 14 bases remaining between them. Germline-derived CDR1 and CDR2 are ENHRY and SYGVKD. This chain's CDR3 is CAIRPSGWAGELFF. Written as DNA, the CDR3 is TGTGCCATCAGGCCGTCGGGTTGGGCCGGGGAGCTGTTTTTT.

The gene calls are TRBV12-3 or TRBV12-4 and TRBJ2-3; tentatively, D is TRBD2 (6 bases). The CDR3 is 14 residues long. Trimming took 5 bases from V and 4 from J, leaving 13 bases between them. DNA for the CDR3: TGTGCCAGCAGTACCAGACTAGTCTCAGATACGCAGTATTTT. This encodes CASSTRLVSDTQYF.

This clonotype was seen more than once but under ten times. CDR3 bases: TGTGCCAGCAGCTCCCTCGGGGCCGGGGAGCTGTTTTTT. Residues: CASSSLGAGELFF. The chain joins TRBV7-2 to TRBJ2-2; maybe TRBD2 (5 bases). With 4 bases removed from V and 6 bases from J, the gap between germline ends came to 9 bases. Germline V gene lookup returns CDR1 SGHTA and CDR2 FQGNSA. The CDR3 has 13 amino acids.

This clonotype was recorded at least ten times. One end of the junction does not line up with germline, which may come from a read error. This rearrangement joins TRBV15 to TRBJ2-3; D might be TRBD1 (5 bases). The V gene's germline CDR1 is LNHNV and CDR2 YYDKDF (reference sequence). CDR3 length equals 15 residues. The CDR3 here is CATSGEAGFTDTQYF. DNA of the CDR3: TGTGCCACCAGCGGAGAGGCAGGGTTCACAGATACGCAGTATTTT.

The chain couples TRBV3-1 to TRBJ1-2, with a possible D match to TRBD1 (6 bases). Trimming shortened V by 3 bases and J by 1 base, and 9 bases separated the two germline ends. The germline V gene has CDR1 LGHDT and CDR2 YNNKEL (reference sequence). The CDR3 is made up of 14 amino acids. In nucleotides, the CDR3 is TGTGCCAGCAGCCATACGGACAGTAACTATGGCTACACCTTC. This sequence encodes CASSHTDSNYGYTF.

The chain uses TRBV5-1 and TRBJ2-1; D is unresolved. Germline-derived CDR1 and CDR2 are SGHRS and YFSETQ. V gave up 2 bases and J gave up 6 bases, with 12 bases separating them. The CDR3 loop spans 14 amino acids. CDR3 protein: CASSFRTSGNEQFF. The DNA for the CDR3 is TGCGCCAGCAGCTTTCGGACCTCTGGCAATGAGCAGTTCTTC.

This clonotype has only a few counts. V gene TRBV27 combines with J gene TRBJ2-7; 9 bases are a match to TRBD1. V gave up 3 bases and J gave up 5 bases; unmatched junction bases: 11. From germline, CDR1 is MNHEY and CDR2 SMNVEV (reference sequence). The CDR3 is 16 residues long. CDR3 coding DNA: TGTGCCAGCAGTTTCCTTTCGACAGGGGGACGGGACGAGCAGTACTTC. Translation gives CASSFLSTGGRDEQYF.

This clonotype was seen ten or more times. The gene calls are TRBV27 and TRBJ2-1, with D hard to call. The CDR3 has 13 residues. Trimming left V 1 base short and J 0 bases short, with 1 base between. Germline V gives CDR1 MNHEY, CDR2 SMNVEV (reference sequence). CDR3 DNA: TGTGCCAGCAGTTTATTCTCCTACAATGAGCAGTTCTTC. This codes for CASSLFSYNEQFF.

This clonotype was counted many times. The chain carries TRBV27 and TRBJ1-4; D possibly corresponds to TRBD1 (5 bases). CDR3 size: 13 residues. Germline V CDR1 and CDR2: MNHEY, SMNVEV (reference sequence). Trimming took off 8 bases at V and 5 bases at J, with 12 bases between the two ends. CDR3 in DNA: TGTGCCAGCGGGACGGGCCCCAATGAAAAACTGTTTTTT. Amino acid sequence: CASGTGPNEKLFF.

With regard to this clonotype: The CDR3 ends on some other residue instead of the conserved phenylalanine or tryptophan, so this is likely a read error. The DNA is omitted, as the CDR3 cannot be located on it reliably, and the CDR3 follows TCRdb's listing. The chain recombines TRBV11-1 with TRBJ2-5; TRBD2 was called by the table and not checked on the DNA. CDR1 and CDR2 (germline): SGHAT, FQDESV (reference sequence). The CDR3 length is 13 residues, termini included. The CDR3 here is CASSLSPPDRRWI.

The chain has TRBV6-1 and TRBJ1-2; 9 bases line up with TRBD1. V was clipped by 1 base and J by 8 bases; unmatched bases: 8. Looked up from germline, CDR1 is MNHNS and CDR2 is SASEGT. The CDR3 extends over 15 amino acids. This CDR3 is CASSEGGGTGRGYTF. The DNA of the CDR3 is TGTGCCAGCAGTGAAGGAGGGGGGACAGGGAGAGGCTACACCTTC.

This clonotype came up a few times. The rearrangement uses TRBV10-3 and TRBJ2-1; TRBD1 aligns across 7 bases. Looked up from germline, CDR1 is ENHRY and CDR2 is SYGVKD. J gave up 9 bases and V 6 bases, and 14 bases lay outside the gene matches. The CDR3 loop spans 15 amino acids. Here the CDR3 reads CAISRTSDRAGEQFF. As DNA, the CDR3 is TGTGCCATCAGCCGAACCTCTGACAGGGCGGGTGAGCAGTTCTTC.